This record concerns one TCR beta chain sequence. One junction end does not reproduce the germline sequence, and a read error may be involved. The template was RNA from unsorted bulk tissue. A modified ARM-PCR protocol with three rounds of nested PCR amplified TCRbeta. TCRdb used MiXCR to reprocess the multiplex PCR reads, holding one entry per CDR3 protein. The sample lists approximately 90,000 distinct CDR3 sequences, around 65% occurring once. Germline V CDR1 and CDR2: MNHNS, SASEGT. The CDR3 loop spans 13 amino acids. The sample belongs to a study of tumor and adjacent non-tumor tissue in lung cancer.

The chain uses TRBV6-1 and TRBJ2-2; D gene uncertain. This sequence was found in a man in his 70s with non-small cell lung cancer. Sequences were obtained from lung tumor tissue. The CDR3 reads CASSEWNSGELFF. In nucleotides, the CDR3 is TGTGCCAGCAGTGAATGGAACTCCGGGGAGCTGTTTTTT.